The clone carrying this TCR beta chain occurred a few times. Its antigen is not known. The CDR3 is 16 residues long. Trimming cost V 5 bases and J 2 bases, with 17 bases left between them. Libraries of TCR beta came from quantitative 5'-RACE with molecular barcodes. TCRdb reanalysed the 5' RACE reads using MiXCR and keeps one entry per CDR3 protein. The sample includes 300,000 to 400,000 distinct CDR3 sequences, 20% to 25% of them seen just once. These data are taken from a study of CD8 T cells in ankylosing spondylitis. Study findings and constraints: About 8 highly homologous variants made up a TCR beta motif that seemed to typify ankylosing spondylitis blood. Some motif variants were previously reported in reactive arthritis synovial fluid and blood.

The V gene is TRBV12-3 or TRBV12-4, the J gene TRBJ2-3; TRBD2 is a possible D gene (7 bases). This sequence originates from a male donor with ankylosing spondylitis or in good health (not recorded which). Sequencing input: blood, either unsorted or a sorted T cell fraction (not recorded which). The CDR3 spells CASSGRGTTVTDTQYF. CDR3 sequence (DNA): TGTGCCAGCAGTGGTAGGGGGACTACGGTCACAGATACGCAGTATTTT.